The 32 T cell receptor beta chains below all came from one sample that was sequenced in a study of cytomegalovirus exposure and HLA in healthy donors. Primers for the PCR totalled 60 Vbeta and 13 Jbeta. Method: immunoSEQ multiplex PCR; TCRdb's copy keeps in-frame clones and lacks some. The repertoire holds 150,000 to 200,000 clones, with over 75% as singletons. The sample comprised PBMCs. Receptors were obtained from a young woman in good health and CMV-seronegative.

The chain uses TRBV27 and TRBJ1-6; D is undetermined. There are 16 residues in the CDR3. V shed 6 bases and J shed 7 bases, with 19 bases lying between them. From germline, CDR1 is MNHEY and CDR2 SMNVEV (reference sequence). The CDR3 protein is CASSPRRTPRNSPLHF. The CDR3 coding sequence is TGTGCCAGCAGCCCGAGGAGGACCCCTCGGAATTCACCCCTCCACTTT.

The rearrangement joins TRBV7-9 to TRBJ2-7, with 8 nucleotides matching TRBD1. V was pared by 7 bases and J by 2 bases, with 7 bases of the junction left unmatched. This CDR3 has 14 amino acids. From germline, CDR1 is SEHNR and CDR2 FQNEAQ (reference sequence). For the CDR3, the DNA is TGTGCCAGCACCCTGACAGGGGTGGCCTACGAGCAGTACTTC. This gives the protein CASTLTGVAYEQYF.

CDR3 sequence (DNA): TGTGCCAGCAGCTTCGCCGGGTACGAGCAGTACTTC. As protein: CASSFAGYEQYF. J is TRBJ2-5 and V is TRBV7-9; no definite D call. The DNA end favors TRBJ2-7, so the J call may be wrong. Germline V gene sequence: CDR1 SEHNR, CDR2 FQNEAQ (reference sequence). CDR3 length: 12 amino acids.

This clone has just one count. The chain has TRBV7-9 and TRBJ2-5, with 9 bases matching TRBD1. Trimming took 1 base from V and 4 from J; bases not matched to a gene: 7. The CDR3 covers 16 residues. The germline CDR1 and CDR2 sequences are SEHNR and FQNEAQ (reference sequence). Written as DNA, the CDR3 is TGTGCCAGCAGCTTAGGGCCGGACAGGGGAGCAGAGACCCAGTACTTC. It yields the protein CASSLGPDRGAETQYF.

The chain employs TRBV28 and TRBJ2-6, with a weak D call TRBD2 (5 bases). This CDR3 is built from 16 residues. CDR1 and CDR2 from the germline V gene are MDHEN and SYDVKM. Trimming removed 5 bases from V and 4 bases from J, with 15 bases in between. The CDR3 here is CASSHLPGEGANVLTF. CDR3 sequence (DNA): TGTGCCAGCAGTCACCTGCCCGGGGAAGGGGCCAACGTCCTGACTTTC. Supplemented by reference TRBV28 and TRBJ2-6, the full variable domain reads DVKVTQSSRYLVKRTGEKVFLECVQDMDHENMFWYRQDPGLGLRLIYFSYDVKMKEKGDIPEGYSVSREKKERFSLILESASTNQTSMYLCASSHLPGEGANVLTFGAGSRLTVL.

The V and J genes are TRBV5-6 and TRBJ1-2; unclear D gene. This CDR3 contains 14 residues. In germline, CDR1 is SGHDT, CDR2 YYEEEE. The ends were cut back, 3 bases at V and 8 bases at J, with 17 bases in the middle. Here the CDR3 reads CASSWRSGIEGYTF. In DNA, the CDR3 is TGTGCCAGCAGCTGGAGATCGGGAATTGAGGGCTACACCTTC.

As to this clone: This CDR3 is also generated by other DNA sequences in the sample. The gene calls are TRBV2 and TRBJ1-1, with 8 nucleotides matching TRBD1. There are 13 residues in the CDR3. CDR1 is SNHLY and CDR2 is FYNNEI in the germline V gene. The ends lost 6 bases at V and 1 base at J; junction bases unmatched: 1. The CDR3 sequence: CASSGQGNTEAFF. CDR3 DNA sequence: TGTGCCAGCAGCGGACAGGGGAACACTGAAGCTTTCTTT. Full variable domain (missing parts from reference TRBV2 and TRBJ1-1): EPEVTQTPSHQVTQMGQEVILRCVPISNHLYFYWYRQILGQKVEFLVSFYNNEISEKSEIFDDQFSVERPDGSNFTLKIRSTKLEDSAMYFCASSGQGNTEAFFGQGTRLTVV.

This clone was detected once. The chain carries TRBV18 and TRBJ2-4; the match to TRBD1 covers 7 bases. V lost 6 bases, J lost 4 bases, and 9 bases stayed unmatched. The CDR3 has 15 amino acids. Germline V gives CDR1 KGHSH, CDR2 LQKENI. For the CDR3, the DNA is TGTGCCAGCTCTTCAGACAGGGACCTGAAAAACATTCAGTACTTC. Residues: CASSSDRDLKNIQYF.

The chain uses TRBV7-3 and TRBJ2-1, with 11 nucleotides matching TRBD1. From germline, CDR1 is SGHTA and CDR2 FQGTGA. The CDR3 spans 15 residues. V lost 5 bases, J lost 7 bases, and 7 bases stayed unmatched. CDR3 loop: CASSPGDRGWNEQFF. CDR3 nucleotides: TGTGCCAGCAGCCCAGGGGACAGGGGGTGGAATGAGCAGTTCTTC. The full variable domain, with the rest looked up from reference TRBV7-3 and TRBJ2-1, is GAGVSQTPSNKVTEKGKYVELRCDPISGHTALYWYRQSLGQGPEFLIYFQGTGAADDSGLPNDRFFAVRPEGSVSTLKIQRTERGDSAVYLCASSPGDRGWNEQFFGPGTRLTVL.

The chain is built from TRBV4-2 and TRBJ2-5; tentatively, D is TRBD1 (6 bases). Germline lookup yields CDR1 LGHNA and CDR2 YNFKEQ. Trimming pared 1 base from V and 9 bases from J, leaving 24 bases between. The CDR3 is 17 residues long. The CDR3 region has the DNA TGTGCCAGCAGCCAAGGAAACTTTAAGTTGTCCCCAGGGGCCCAGTACTTC. It translates to CASSQGNFKLSPGAQYF.

This chain uses TRBV5-1 with TRBJ2-1, with D perhaps TRBD2 (6 bases). This CDR3 contains 16 residues. V dropped 0 bases and J dropped 4 bases, with 14 bases sitting between them. Germline V gene lookup returns CDR1 SGHRS and CDR2 YFSETQ. The CDR3 region is CASSLAGSSDYNEQFF. In DNA form, the CDR3 reads TGCGCCAGCAGCTTGGCCGGTTCTAGCGATTACAATGAGCAGTTCTTC.

This chain connects TRBV5-4 to TRBJ1-1; 10 bases fit TRBD1. The CDR3 runs to 12 residues. V lost 10 bases, J lost 6 bases, and 6 bases stayed unmatched. Germline CDR1 is SGHNT and CDR2 is YYREEE (reference sequence). CDR3 nucleotide sequence: TGTGCCGGACGGGACAGGGGCCCTGAAGCTTTCTTT. It yields the protein CAGRDRGPEAFF. Complete variable domain (other parts from reference TRBV5-4 and TRBJ1-1): ETGVTQSPTHLIKTRGQQVTLRCSSQSGHNTVSWYQQALGQGPQFIFQYYREEENGRGNFPPRFSGLQFPNYSSELNVNALELDDSALYLCAGRDRGPEAFFGQGTRLTVV.

This sequence joins TRBV28 and TRBJ2-7, with 7 bases that match TRBD1. This CDR3 has 13 residues. CDR1 and CDR2 (germline): MDHEN, SYDVKM. V lost 3 bases to trimming and J lost 5 bases; unmatched junction nucleotides: 4. CDR3 sequence reads: CASSFIGTDEQYF. In nucleotides, the CDR3 is TGTGCCAGCAGTTTTATTGGGACAGACGAGCAGTACTTC.

V usage is TRBV7-8 and J usage is TRBJ1-5, with 9 bases identical to TRBD1. In germline, CDR1 is SGHVS, CDR2 FQNEAQ. V lost 1 base to trimming and J lost 2 bases; unmatched junction nucleotides: 6. The CDR3 sequence is 17 residues long. Here the CDR3 reads CASSLGRRTGGNQPQHF. The CDR3 DNA sequence: TGTGCCAGCAGCTTAGGTCGTCGGACAGGGGGCAATCAGCCCCAGCATTTT.

The rearrangement uses TRBV6-5 and TRBJ1-1; 9 positions match TRBD1. CDR1 is MNHEY, CDR2 SVGAGI, per germline. The CDR3 runs to 14 residues. The J segment lost 5 bases and the V segment lost 6 bases, leaving 7 bases of the junction unmatched. In DNA, the CDR3 is TGTGCCAGCAGCCTAACAGGGGGCCCAACTGAAGCTTTCTTT. This gives the protein CASSLTGGPTEAFF.

This clone was recorded only once. V usage is TRBV5-1 and J usage is TRBJ2-1, with D unclear. Germline loops: CDR1 SGHRS, CDR2 YFSETQ. The ends were cut back, 0 bases at V and 4 bases at J, with 8 bases in the middle. The CDR3 runs to 14 residues. CDR3 loop: CASSLEAGYNEQFF. CDR3 DNA sequence: TGCGCCAGCAGCTTGGAAGCAGGTTACAATGAGCAGTTCTTC. Based on the CDR3 plus reference TRBV5-1 and TRBJ2-1, the full variable domain is KAGVTQTPRYLIKTRGQQVTLSCSPISGHRSVSWYQQTPGQGLQFLFEYFSETQRNKGNFPGRFSGRQFSNSRSEMNVSTLELGDSALYLCASSLEAGYNEQFFGPGTRLTVL.

The chain carries TRBV6-5 and TRBJ1-2; D perhaps matches TRBD1 (5 bases). The CDR3 contains 16 residues. Trimming removed 0 bases from V and 7 bases from J, with 18 bases in between. CDR1 and CDR2 (germline): MNHEY, SVGAGI. CDR3 sequence: CASSYSGGFFGGGYTF. In DNA, the CDR3 is TGTGCCAGCAGTTACTCAGGCGGGTTCTTCGGGGGTGGCTACACCTTC.

CDR3 DNA: TGCGCCAGCAGTGAGAACAGGGGCGGCTATGGCTACACCTTC. Translation gives CASSENRGGYGYTF. This chain connects TRBV10-1 to TRBJ1-2; 7 nucleotides line up with TRBD1. V dropped 2 bases and J dropped 4; count of bases not matched to a gene: 4. The CDR3 extends over 14 amino acids. CDR1 and CDR2 (germline): WNHNN, SYGVQD (reference sequence).

The chain joins TRBV19 to TRBJ1-4; tentative D call: TRBD1 (6 bases). The CDR3 spans 15 residues. CDR1 and CDR2 (germline): LNHDA, SQIVND (reference sequence). The V end lost 5 bases, the J end lost 5 bases, and 15 bases lay between the germline ends. CDR3 nucleotide sequence: TGTGCCAGTAGTCCATCACAGGGAAGGAATGAAAAACTGTTTTTT. This translates into CASSPSQGRNEKLFF.

V and J are TRBV6-1 and TRBJ1-2; weak D call: TRBD1 (5 bases). Germline assignment: CDR1 MNHNS and CDR2 SASEGT. V lost 7 bases and J 3 bases, leaving 12 bases between the germline ends. This CDR3 spans 13 amino acids. CDR3 sequence (DNA): TGTGCCAGCATCCCGACAGACTACTATGGCTACACCTTC. Its translation is CASIPTDYYGYTF.

The V and J genes are TRBV27 and TRBJ1-6, with D hard to call. Trimming stripped 4 bases from V and 1 base from J, with 2 bases between. CDR3 length equals 13 residues. The germline gives CDR1 MNHEY, CDR2 SMNVEV (reference sequence). The CDR3 here is CASSSSYNSPLHF. The CDR3 DNA follows: TGTGCCAGCAGTTCTTCCTATAATTCACCCCTCCACTTT.

This clone was recorded a few times. This rearrangement joins TRBV2 to TRBJ1-4; the D is unclear. Germline-derived CDR1 and CDR2 are SNHLY and FYNNEI. V lost 5 bases and J lost 8, with 12 bases in between. CDR3 length: 13 amino acids. The CDR3 DNA reads TGTGCCAGCAGTCCAGGATCGAAGGAAAAACTGTTTTTT. This sequence encodes CASSPGSKEKLFF.

This sequence joins TRBV2 and TRBJ2-7, with unresolved D. Trimming cost V 5 bases and J 5 bases, with 7 bases left between them. The CDR3 consists of 11 residues. Looked up from germline, CDR1 is SNHLY and CDR2 is FYNNEI. The CDR3 here is CASSYFDEQYF. CDR3 sequence (DNA): TGTGCCAGCAGTTATTTCGACGAGCAGTACTTC.

The chain links TRBV7-6 to TRBJ2-5, with a possible D match to TRBD2 (5 bases). The V and J ends lost 1 base and 1 base respectively, with 13 bases between them. This CDR3 has 16 residues. Germline CDR1 reads SGHVS; CDR2 reads FNYEAQ. CDR3 amino acids: CASSLVLAGGQETQYF. The DNA of the CDR3 is TGTGCCAGCAGCTTAGTTCTAGCCGGAGGCCAAGAGACCCAGTACTTC.

The chain joins TRBV19 to TRBJ2-1; TRBD2 aligns across 7 bases. CDR3 size: 15 residues. V lost 8 bases to trimming and J lost 3 bases; unmatched junction nucleotides: 10. Germline-derived CDR1 and CDR2 are LNHDA and SQIVND (reference sequence). The DNA for the CDR3 is TGTGCCAGTGGACTTGGGGGGGGGATCTACAATGAGCAGTTCTTC. Amino acids: CASGLGGGIYNEQFF.

CDR3 sequence: CASSLRTGWSTDTQYF. The CDR3 coding sequence is TGTGCCAGCAGCCTCCGGACAGGTTGGAGCACAGATACGCAGTATTTT. The V gene is TRBV7-9, the J gene TRBJ2-3; TRBD1 matches 7 bases. V trimming: 5 bases; J trimming: 0 bases; junction bases outside the gene matches: 8. This CDR3 has 16 residues. Germline assignment: CDR1 SEHNR and CDR2 FQNEAQ (reference sequence).

CDR3 nucleotide sequence: TGTGCCAGCAGCGTCGACGGCGGCGAGCAGTACTTC. Translating it yields CASSVDGGEQYF. The V call is TRBV9, the J call TRBJ2-7; unclear D gene. This CDR3 contains 12 residues. The germline V and J ends were trimmed by 2 bases and 6 bases, with 9 bases remaining between them. Per the germline V gene, CDR1 is SGDLS and CDR2 is YYNGEE.

The chain joins TRBV18 to TRBJ2-1, with 7 nucleotides matching TRBD1. CDR3 length equals 14 residues. Germline CDR1 reads KGHSH; CDR2 reads LQKENI. Losses at the gene ends were 2 bases for V and 5 bases for J; bases not matched to a gene: 3. The CDR3 reads CASSPGQVNNEQFF. CDR3 nucleotide sequence: TGTGCCAGCTCACCAGGACAGGTAAACAATGAGCAGTTCTTC.

This clone was observed a handful of times. The chain couples TRBV6-1 to TRBJ1-1, with D possibly matching TRBD1 (6 bases). In germline, CDR1 is MNHNS, CDR2 SASEGT. The CDR3 has 13 residues. Trimming took off 6 bases at V and 4 bases at J, with 12 bases between the two ends. The CDR3 DNA follows: TGTGCCAGCAGCCGGACAGTTCTCACTGAAGCTTTCTTT. It specifies CASSRTVLTEAFF.

V is TRBV1 and J is TRBJ2-5; TRBD1 reflects the table's D call only, with no check against the DNA. TRBV1 is given as a pseudogene. The CDR3 is 14 amino acids. The CDR3 sequence: CTSSPKGVRETQYF. CDR3 DNA sequence: TGCACCAGCAGCCCTAAAGGGGTAAGAGAGACCCAGTACTTC.

The CDR3 bases are TGCGCCAGCAGGGGACAGGGGCCTGAAGCTTTCTTT. Its translation is CASRGQGPEAFF. The chain carries TRBV5-1 and TRBJ1-1, with 10 bases lining up with TRBD1. CDR1 is SGHRS and CDR2 is YFSETQ in the germline V gene. The J segment lost 6 bases and the V segment lost 5 bases, leaving 1 base of the junction unmatched. The CDR3 extends over 12 amino acids.

The chain couples TRBV19 to TRBJ2-7; 7 positions agree with TRBD2. This CDR3 spans 15 amino acids. Trimming removed 1 base from V and 3 bases from J; junction bases left unmatched: 6. Germline CDR1 LNHDA, CDR2 SQIVND (reference sequence). CDR3 DNA: TGTGCCAGTAGTATAGCTCCAGCGGGGAGCTACGAGCAGTACTTC. Protein sequence: CASSIAPAGSYEQYF.